The clone carrying this TCR beta chain has just a few counts. Trimming removed 7 bases at V and 7 bases at J, with 17 bases between. The length of the CDR3 is 14 residues. These data belong to a study of identical twins. TCRdb recomputed calls from the 5' RACE reads with MiXCR, one row per CDR3 protein. The table lists roughly 190,000 distinct CDR3 sequences, roughly 15% of them singletons, with 40% in the top ten. The same specimen was also included in a second study, on T cells expressing NK-cell markers. That report adds: Dominant NKG2C+ clonotypes in roughly 6 donors made up about 1.0-7.0% of CD8+ T cells.

The J gene is TRBJ1-5, the V gene TRBV12-3 or TRBV12-4, with unresolved D. The sample consisted of CD8+ T cells sorted from blood. The source is a woman aged 18-29 years in good health. The CDR3 region is CASTEGPFSQPQHF. The CDR3 DNA reads TGTGCCAGCACCGAAGGGCCGTTCAGCCAGCCCCAGCATTTT.